The entry below gives a single T cell receptor (beta chain) sequence along with its context. Antigen: not known. The conserved phenylalanine or tryptophan is not found at the CDR3 terminus, so this likely reflects a read error. The sample originates from a study of T cells in Graves' hyperthyroidism and ophthalmopathy. Study-level findings and limits: In validation, the model predicted ophthalmopathy. These predictions came a median about 6 months before onset. Ophthalmopathy was distinguished from stable hyperthyroidism by 13 V-J signatures.

The CDR3 has 16 residues. The trim removed 2 bases at V and 3 bases at J, leaving 6 bases unmatched. Germline CDR1 reads SNHLY; CDR2 reads FYNNEI. Exclusion followed for patients with uncontrolled infection, other autoimmune disease, pregnancy or lactation. Template material for amplifying TCR beta CDR3 regions consisted of RNA transcripts. Carried out on the TCR CDR3, a first-round RT-PCR used the HTBI primer set. Via MiXCR, TCRdb re-called the multiplex PCR reads, giving one row per CDR3 protein. The sample has over 650,000 distinct CDR3 sequences, about a sixth seen once. The receptor was isolated from a man aged 18 to 29 with Graves' hyperthyroidism. This rearrangement joins TRBV2 to TRBJ2-5; 10 bases line up with TRBD1. The sequencing input was blood. The CDR3 reads CASSEPPGQGKETQYL. CDR3 sequence (DNA): TGTGCCAGCAGTGAACCTCCGGGACAGGGGAAAGAGACCCAGTACCTC.